These 22 T cell receptor beta chains were sequenced from one sample in a study of Graves' ophthalmopathy and Graves' hyperthyroidism. RNA served as the template for amplifying TCR beta CDR3 regions. In the first round, RT-PCR was carried out with HTBI primers, and a multiplex PCR formed the second round. TCRdb re-derived calls from the multiplex PCR reads in MiXCR, one entry per CDR3 protein. The top ten clones hold about 6.6% of a sample with hundreds of thousands of distinct CDR3 sequences, about a fifth of them seen once. The sequenced sample was peripheral blood. The source of these receptors is a woman between 18 and 29 years old with stable Graves' hyperthyroidism. Some clones in this sample may be carry-over from other donors' samples.

In its sample, this clonotype was seen many times. The chain couples TRBV20-1 to TRBJ1-1; TRBD1 matches at 12 bases. After removal of 4 bases from V and 6 bases from J, the junction contained 3 bases not matched to a gene. The CDR3 length is 13 residues. Looked up from germline, CDR1 is DFQATT and CDR2 is SNEGSKA (reference sequence). CDR3 sequence reads: CSATGQGAPEAFF. The CDR3 nucleotides read TGCAGTGCTACGGGACAGGGGGCGCCTGAAGCTTTCTTT.

The chain recombines TRBV2 with TRBJ1-2; 8 nucleotides line up with TRBD1. V lost 3 bases to trimming and J lost 3 bases; unmatched junction nucleotides: 9. There are 16 residues in the CDR3. The V gene's germline CDR1 is SNHLY and CDR2 FYNNEI. CDR3 amino acids: CASSDQGAHYHYGYTF. The DNA of the CDR3 is TGTGCCAGCAGTGACCAGGGGGCCCACTATCACTATGGCTACACCTTC.

This clonotype was observed at least ten times. The chain is built from TRBV27 and TRBJ2-7; 11 nucleotides agree with TRBD1. The trim removed 6 bases at V and 3 bases at J, leaving 4 bases unmatched. CDR3 length: 14 residues. Germline V gene data show CDR1 as MNHEY and CDR2 as SMNVEV (reference sequence). This chain's CDR3 is CASRWTGGNYEQYF. The CDR3 bases are TGTGCCAGCAGGTGGACAGGGGGCAACTACGAGCAGTACTTC.

The sample holds many counts of this clonotype. The J gene is TRBJ2-7, the V gene TRBV9, with a weak D call TRBD1 (6 bases). The CDR3 totals 14 residues. The V gene's germline CDR1 is SGDLS and CDR2 YYNGEE. The V gene lost 0 bases and the J gene lost 5 bases, with 12 bases spanning the gap. CDR3 nucleotide sequence: TGTGCCAGCAGCGTAGCAGTCAGGGGACACGAGCAGTACTTC. Residues: CASSVAVRGHEQYF.

The table lists this clonotype with a few counts. The chain joins TRBV5-1 to TRBJ1-1, with 7 bases aligning to TRBD1. V lost 4 bases to trimming and J lost 1 base; unmatched junction nucleotides: 4. Germline CDR1 reads SGHRS; CDR2 reads YFSETQ. The CDR3 is 14 residues long. CDR3 nucleotide sequence: TGCGCCAGCAGCATTACAGGGGAGAACACTGAAGCTTTCTTT. Protein product: CASSITGENTEAFF.

This clonotype appeared many times. V usage is TRBV7-2 and J usage is TRBJ1-5; 7 bases match TRBD1. The CDR3 runs to 15 residues. Germline V CDR1 and CDR2: SGHTA, FQGNSA. Trimming removed 5 bases from V and 6 bases from J; junction bases left unmatched: 10. The CDR3 DNA reads TGTGCCAGCAGCCCCCGGACAGGTTATACTCAGCCCCAGCATTTT. Its protein is CASSPRTGYTQPQHF.

In this sample, this clonotype turned up many times. Germline is not matched at one junction end, which may reflect a read error. The CDR3 loop is CASSQGAGNTIYF. The CDR3, as DNA: TGTGCCAGCAGTCAGGGGGCTGGAAACACCATATATTTT. This rearrangement joins TRBV4-1 to TRBJ1-3, with 7 positions matching TRBD1. This CDR3 has 13 amino acids. Germline-derived CDR1 and CDR2 are MGHRA and YSYEKL.

In its sample, this clonotype was seen many times. The chain couples TRBV10-3 to TRBJ1-1; D is uncertain. CDR3 length: 12 amino acids. V shed 2 bases and J shed 8 bases, with 9 bases lying between them. Germline V gene data show CDR1 as ENHRY and CDR2 as SYGVKD. For the CDR3, the DNA is TGTGCCATCAGTGAGATTGGCAGGGAAGCTTTCTTT. It specifies CAISEIGREAFF.

V usage is TRBV6-1 and J usage is TRBJ1-2; possible D gene TRBD1, 6 bases. CDR3 length: 13 amino acids. The V gene's germline CDR1 is MNHNS and CDR2 SASEGT. V was cut by 5 bases and J by 3 bases, with 10 bases left in between. In DNA, the CDR3 is TGTGCCAGCAGTAAACAGGGCTACTATGGCTACACCTTC. As protein: CASSKQGYYGYTF.

This clonotype was counted only a few times. V is TRBV20-1 and J is TRBJ1-2; maybe TRBD1 (5 bases). Germline assignment: CDR1 DFQATT and CDR2 SNEGSKA (reference sequence). CDR3 length: 14 amino acids. V dropped 6 bases and J dropped 3 bases, with 17 bases sitting between them. The CDR3 DNA reads TGCAGTGCGGACCTCACGGGGGACGACTATGGCTACACCTTC. Protein product: CSADLTGDDYGYTF.

This clonotype was observed many times. The J gene is TRBJ2-5, the V gene TRBV7-3, with TRBD2 identical over 9 bases. Germline CDR1 SGHTA, CDR2 FQGTGA. The length of the CDR3 is 14 residues. The V and J ends lost 5 bases and 1 base, in that order; junction bases with no gene match: 2. CDR3 residues: CASSRSGSQETQYF. CDR3 nucleotides: TGTGCCAGCAGCCGTAGCGGGAGCCAAGAGACCCAGTACTTC. Together with reference TRBV7-3 and TRBJ2-5, the CDR3 gives the full variable domain: GAGVSQTPSNKVTEKGKYVELRCDPISGHTALYWYRQSLGQGPEFLIYFQGTGAADDSGLPNDRFFAVRPEGSVSTLKIQRTERGDSAVYLCASSRSGSQETQYFGPGTRLLVL.

This clonotype was found many times. The chain carries TRBV6-1 and TRBJ1-1; D remains unclear. The CDR3 is made up of 11 amino acids. The V gene lost 2 bases and the J gene lost 6 bases, with 4 bases spanning the gap. Per the germline V gene, CDR1 is MNHNS and CDR2 is SASEGT. For the CDR3, the DNA is TGTGCCAGCAGTGAATTGGCTGAAGCTTTCTTT. Translated: CASSELAEAFF.

The chain links TRBV4-1 to TRBJ1-6; weak D call: TRBD1 (6 bases). The CDR3 has 16 residues. In germline, CDR1 is MGHRA, CDR2 YSYEKL. V was clipped by 6 bases and J by 0 bases, with 12 bases between them. The CDR3 DNA is TGCGCCAGCAGGTTGGACAGAAGCTCCTATAATTCACCCCTCCACTTT. It translates to CASRLDRSSYNSPLHF.

This clonotype was seen ten or more times. J is TRBJ2-7 and V is TRBV20-1, with 10 bases lining up with TRBD1. Losses at the gene ends were 2 bases for V and 1 base for J; bases not matched to a gene: 2. The CDR3 loop spans 14 amino acids. Germline-derived CDR1 and CDR2 are DFQATT and SNEGSKA (reference sequence). The CDR3 sequence: CSARKGQGSYEQYF. The CDR3, as DNA: TGCAGTGCTAGAAAGGGACAGGGGTCCTACGAGCAGTACTTC.

This clonotype was found many times. The J gene is TRBJ2-2, the V gene TRBV20-1; 7 nucleotides line up with TRBD1. Germline CDR1 is DFQATT and CDR2 is SNEGSKA (reference sequence). J gave up 8 bases and V 1 base, and 7 bases lay outside the gene matches. This CDR3 is built from 14 residues. CDR3 loop: CSARVFKGAGELFF. The CDR3 bases are TGCAGTGCTAGAGTTTTTAAGGGGGCAGGGGAGCTGTTTTTT.

There are many counts of this clonotype. Relative to the germline gene, one junction end is altered; a read error may explain this. This rearrangement joins TRBV2 to TRBJ2-2; TRBD2 is a possible D gene (5 bases). This CDR3 contains 15 residues. Germline CDR1 is SNHLY and CDR2 is FYNNEI. In DNA, the CDR3 is TGTGCCAGCAGGGAAGACGAGGGAATCACCGGGGAGCTGTTTTTT. This sequence encodes CASREDEGITGELFF. Full variable domain (missing parts from reference TRBV2 and TRBJ2-2): EPEVTQTPSHQVTQMGQEVILRCVPISNHLYFYWYRQILGQKVEFLVSFYNNEISEKSEIFDDQFSVERPDGSNFTLKIRSTKLEDSAMYFCASREDEGITGELFFGEGSRLTVL.

This clonotype was observed many times. The chain joins TRBV6-1 to TRBJ2-5; TRBD1 matches 10 bases. CDR3 size: 15 residues. V was pared by 4 bases and J by 5 bases, with 7 bases of the junction left unmatched. In germline, CDR1 is MNHNS, CDR2 SASEGT. Written as DNA, the CDR3 is TGTGCCAGCAGTGGACAGGGGGCGATGTGGGAGACCCAGTACTTC. Its protein product is CASSGQGAMWETQYF.

This clonotype has only a few counts. The V gene is TRBV18, the J gene TRBJ2-7; D might be TRBD1 (6 bases). V lost 4 bases to trimming and J lost 5 bases, with 18 bases between them. Per the germline V gene, CDR1 is KGHSH and CDR2 is LQKENI. The CDR3 runs to 15 residues. The CDR3 nucleotides read TGTGCCAGCTCACGCGGACAACCCAGGACAGACGAGCAGTACTTC. This translates into CASSRGQPRTDEQYF.

There are many counts of this clonotype. CDR3 sequence: CSASPQGAPYGYTF. The CDR3 region has the DNA TGCAGTGCTAGCCCACAGGGGGCCCCCTATGGCTACACCTTC. The chain combines TRBV20-1 with TRBJ1-2; 9 bases are shared with TRBD1. CDR3 length: 14 amino acids. The V gene's germline CDR1 is DFQATT and CDR2 SNEGSKA (reference sequence). Trimming took 3 bases from V and 4 from J; bases not matched to a gene: 6.

This clonotype was seen many times. The chain carries TRBV2 and TRBJ2-6; 7 bases agree with TRBD1. The CDR3 is 15 amino acids. The junction had 3 bases not matched to a gene; V was cut back by 6 bases and J by 1 base. CDR1 is SNHLY and CDR2 is FYNNEI in the germline V gene. The CDR3 loop reads CASRKQGSGANVLTF. For the CDR3, the DNA is TGTGCCAGCAGAAAACAGGGGTCTGGGGCCAACGTCCTGACTTTC.

This clonotype was found many times. This sequence joins TRBV15 and TRBJ2-5; 8 nucleotides agree with TRBD2. CDR1 and CDR2 from the germline V gene are LNHNV and YYDKDF (reference sequence). The V gene end was trimmed by 0 bases and the J gene end by 0 bases; junction bases not matched to a gene: 12. The CDR3 sequence is 19 residues long. The CDR3 nucleotides are TGTGCCACCAGCAGAGATTTCCCCGGGCGGGAGGCCAACCAAGAGACCCAGTACTTC. This translates into CATSRDFPGREANQETQYF.

This clonotype was seen ten or more times. The V gene is TRBV28, the J gene TRBJ2-5, with 7 nucleotides matching TRBD2. After removal of 5 bases from V and 5 bases from J, the junction contained 8 bases not matched to a gene. There are 14 residues in the CDR3. The germline V gene has CDR1 MDHEN and CDR2 SYDVKM. In DNA, the CDR3 is TGTGCCAGCAGTCCGCAGGCCGGGGGGGAGACCCAGTACTTC. This encodes CASSPQAGGETQYF.